This TCR beta chain is drawn from a study of T cells after yellow fever vaccination. TCRdb independently ran MiXCR on the 5' RACE reads; one entry per CDR3 protein. Of hundreds of thousands of distinct CDR3 sequences in the sample, roughly 3.5% were seen once. This clonotype was recorded many times. Trimming pared 2 bases from V and 0 bases from J, leaving 13 bases between. Germline V gene sequence: CDR1 SGHRS, CDR2 YFSETQ. This CDR3 spans 16 amino acids. This chain uses TRBV5-1 with TRBJ2-3; weak D call: TRBD2 (7 bases). Here the sequenced sample was PBMCs, taken on the day of the yellow fever booster vaccination. The clonotype was recovered from a man between 18 and 29 years old who received the YFV17D yellow fever vaccine. The CDR3 DNA is TGCGCCAGCAGCTTCAGGGGAGGGAGTAGCACAGATACGCAGTATTTT. This sequence encodes CASSFRGGSSTDTQYF.